A selection of T cell receptor beta chains follows, all from one sample in a study of blood T cell repertoires in COVID-19. This table comes from immunoSEQ multiplex PCR, and its TCRdb copy is limited to in-frame clones, with some not included. The table lists over 200,000 clones, around 85% of them singletons. Material: peripheral blood. The receptors were gathered from a human donor in a cohort sampled during active COVID-19. Both conserved end residues are part of each CDR3. Each record gives: CDR3 length, V gene, clone size, J gene, CDR3 protein. Not every row has a clone size; where given, it reads once, few, many or a size class.

len: 16
v_gene: TRBV7-2
abundance: NA
j_gene: TRBJ2-5
CDR3aa: CASSVQGALIQETQYF

len: 16
v_gene: TRBV27
abundance: once
j_gene: TRBJ2-5
CDR3aa: CASSTSRDRGRETQYF

len: 15
v_gene: TRBV28
abundance: NA
j_gene: TRBJ1-5
CDR3aa: CASSQGSLGHQPQHF

len: 14
v_gene: TRBV18
abundance: NA
j_gene: TRBJ1-5
CDR3aa: CASSLRTGSEPQHF

len: 13
v_gene: TRBV30
abundance: NA
j_gene: TRBJ2-7
CDR3aa: CAWKTGRFGEQYF

len: 14
v_gene: TRBV24-1
abundance: NA
j_gene: TRBJ1-2
CDR3aa: CATSGRDSYYGYTF

len: 13
v_gene: TRBV30
abundance: NA
j_gene: TRBJ1-1
CDR3aa: CAWSVGRGTEAFF

len: 13
v_gene: TRBV11-3
abundance: NA
j_gene: TRBJ2-2
CDR3aa: CASSFLAGGELFF

len: 16
v_gene: TRBV14
abundance: once
j_gene: TRBJ2-7
CDR3aa: CASSQVFSASSYEQYF

len: 14
v_gene: TRBV4-3
abundance: NA
j_gene: TRBJ2-7
CDR3aa: CASSLGQGRYEQYF

len: 15
v_gene: TRBV7-9
abundance: few
j_gene: TRBJ2-2
CDR3aa: CASSLGGTHTGELFF

len: 15
v_gene: TRBV5-1
abundance: NA
j_gene: TRBJ2-7
CDR3aa: CASSPGTAPPYEQYF

len: 15
v_gene: TRBV11-2
abundance: NA
j_gene: TRBJ1-2
CDR3aa: CASSLDWGHAYGYTF

len: 15
v_gene: TRBV19
abundance: NA
j_gene: TRBJ2-7
CDR3aa: CASSIHFGASSEQYF

len: 16
v_gene: TRBV28
abundance: NA
j_gene: TRBJ2-1
CDR3aa: CASKTRGAGSYNEQFF

len: 13
v_gene: TRBV19
abundance: NA
j_gene: TRBJ1-4
CDR3aa: CASSKQGHGELFF

len: 16
v_gene: TRBV18
abundance: NA
j_gene: TRBJ2-3
CDR3aa: CASSPPQGHRTDTQYF

len: 15
v_gene: TRBV19
abundance: NA
j_gene: TRBJ2-7
CDR3aa: CASSIGKAGAYEQYF

len: 13
v_gene: TRBV6-5
abundance: NA
j_gene: TRBJ1-6
CDR3aa: CGVRDSYNSPLHF

len: 17
v_gene: TRBV5-5
abundance: NA
j_gene: TRBJ2-2
CDR3aa: CASSLDPPGMNTGELFF

len: 15
v_gene: TRBV30
abundance: NA
j_gene: TRBJ1-5
CDR3aa: CAWSEGTGRNQPQHF

len: 11
v_gene: TRBV27
abundance: few
j_gene: TRBJ2-7
CDR3aa: CASSSAYEQYF

len: 16
v_gene: TRBV7-2
abundance: NA
j_gene: TRBJ1-1
CDR3aa: CASSLVGTGMNTEAFF

len: 15
v_gene: TRBV27
abundance: NA
j_gene: TRBJ2-3
CDR3aa: CASSWDRGYTDTQYF

len: 15
v_gene: TRBV9
abundance: many
j_gene: TRBJ2-7
CDR3aa: CASSAQLGTSYEQYF

len: 13
v_gene: TRBV6-6
abundance: few
j_gene: TRBJ2-7
CDR3aa: CASSYSRSYEQYF

len: 14
v_gene: TRBV27
abundance: NA
j_gene: TRBJ1-1
CDR3aa: CASSPRTAGTEAFF

len: 14
v_gene: TRBV27
abundance: NA
j_gene: TRBJ1-5
CDR3aa: CASSFVSSNQPQHF

len: 14
v_gene: TRBV29-1
abundance: NA
j_gene: TRBJ2-6
CDR3aa: CSVGQGAGANVLTF

len: 16
v_gene: TRBV5-4
abundance: few
j_gene: TRBJ2-5
CDR3aa: CASSFDRGGAGETQYF

len: 14
v_gene: TRBV7-9
abundance: NA
j_gene: TRBJ1-2
CDR3aa: CASSLGGRQGGYTF

len: 14
v_gene: TRBV28
abundance: NA
j_gene: TRBJ2-7
CDR3aa: CASSLLSVTYEQYF

len: 14
v_gene: TRBV10-2
abundance: NA
j_gene: TRBJ1-2
CDR3aa: CASRMTGQNYGYTF

len: 16
v_gene: TRBV3-1/TRBV3-2
abundance: NA
j_gene: TRBJ2-3
CDR3aa: CASSPVAGGRTDTQYF

len: 17
v_gene: TRBV21-1
abundance: NA
j_gene: TRBJ2-5
CDR3aa: CASSTQLQGNLQETQYF

len: 15
v_gene: TRBV4-1
abundance: NA
j_gene: TRBJ2-2
CDR3aa: CASSHIAVNTGELFF

len: 15
v_gene: TRBV5-6
abundance: few
j_gene: TRBJ2-2
CDR3aa: CASSLAGSGAGELFF

len: 13
v_gene: TRBV10-3
abundance: NA
j_gene: TRBJ2-7
CDR3aa: CAISGTSEGEQYF

len: 13
v_gene: TRBV7-9
abundance: NA
j_gene: TRBJ1-2
CDR3aa: CASSSGRIYGYTF